This T cell receptor beta chain was observed in a study of regulatory T cells in long-lasting Graves disease. The time point was: newly diagnosed GD, antithyroid drugs for less than 3 months. PBMC RNA served as the TCR library source. A note on this clonotype: A much larger clone sits a single nucleotide away, making a read error possible.

Relying on iRepertoire HTBI primers and Arm-PCR of CDR3 regions, the team built TCR beta libraries. Via MiXCR, TCRdb re-called the multiplex PCR reads, giving one row per CDR3 protein. This table holds approximately 400,000 distinct CDR3 sequences, approximately 15% found once. This sample was also put to use in a study of T cells in Graves' hyperthyroidism and ophthalmopathy.

The starting material was peripheral blood mononuclear cells (PBMCs), obtained at new diagnosis, from a patient treated with antithyroid drugs. The sequence was obtained from a woman in her 30s with Graves disease.

CDR3 residues: CASSPPDRSNTEAFF. CDR3 coding DNA: TGTGCCAGCAGCCCTCCGGACAGATCGAACACTGAAGCTTTCTTT. The V gene is TRBV3-1, the J gene TRBJ1-1; TRBD1 is a possible D gene (6 bases). The CDR3 covers 15 residues. V gave up 4 bases and J gave up 1 base, with 13 bases separating them. Germline lookup yields CDR1 LGHDT and CDR2 YNNKEL (reference sequence).